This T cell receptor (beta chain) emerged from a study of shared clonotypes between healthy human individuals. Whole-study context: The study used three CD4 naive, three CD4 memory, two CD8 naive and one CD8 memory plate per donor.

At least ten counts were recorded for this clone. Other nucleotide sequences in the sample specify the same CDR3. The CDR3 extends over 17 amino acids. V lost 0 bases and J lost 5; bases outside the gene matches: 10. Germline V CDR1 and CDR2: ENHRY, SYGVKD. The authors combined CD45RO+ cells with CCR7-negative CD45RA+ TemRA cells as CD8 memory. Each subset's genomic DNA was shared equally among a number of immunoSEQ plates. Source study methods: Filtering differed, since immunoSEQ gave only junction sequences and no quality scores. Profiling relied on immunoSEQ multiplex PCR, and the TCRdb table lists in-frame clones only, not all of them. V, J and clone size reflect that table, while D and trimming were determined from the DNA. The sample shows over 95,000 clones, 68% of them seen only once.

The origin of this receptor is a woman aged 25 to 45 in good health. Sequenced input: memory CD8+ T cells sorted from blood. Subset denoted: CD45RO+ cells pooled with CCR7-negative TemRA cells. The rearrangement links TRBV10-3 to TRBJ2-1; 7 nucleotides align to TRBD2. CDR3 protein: CAISESAASGDHNEQFF. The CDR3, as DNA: TGTGCCATCAGTGAGTCAGCCGCTAGCGGAGACCACAATGAGCAGTTCTTC.